Following are 2 T cell receptor beta chains from one sample sequenced in a study of T cell changes during pregnancy in multiple sclerosis. Measured with immunoSEQ multiplex PCR; TCRdb has only the in-frame clones, and not every one. The sample shows some 100,000 clones, about 94% of them seen only once. The sample here was peripheral blood, taken before pregnancy. Source of these receptors: a female donor with multiple sclerosis, enrolled in a pregnancy study.

This chain connects TRBV30 to TRBJ1-1; D unresolved. The CDR3 is 15 amino acids. Germline V lookup: CDR1 GTSNPN, CDR2 SVGIG (reference sequence). The CDR3 DNA reads TGTGTGATGGAGGGAAAGGTACATGGGAACACTGAAGCTTTCTTT. The encoded protein is CVMEGKVHGNTEAFF.

The chain recombines TRBV4-1 with TRBJ1-5; 11 bases fit TRBD1. Germline CDR1 MGHRA, CDR2 YSYEKL. The V gene end was trimmed by 5 bases and the J gene end by 4 bases; junction bases not matched to a gene: 1. The CDR3 totals 14 residues. The CDR3 coding sequence is TGCGCCAGCAGCTGGGACAGGGGGAATCAGCCCCAGCATTTT. The encoded protein is CASSWDRGNQPQHF.